This TCR beta chain was sequenced for a study of T cells after yellow fever vaccination. General study results and limits: Though it reached lower strength, the secondary response hit its peak faster, day 5 versus 15.

The CDR3 has 19 residues. Per germline, CDR1 SGHRS and CDR2 YFSETQ. Production of TCR cDNA was by 5'RACE template switching, which also added a universal primer site and UMIs. TCRdb reprocessed the 5' RACE reads with MiXCR, giving one entry per CDR3 protein. The sample records roughly 310,000 distinct CDR3 sequences, 8.5% to 10% being singletons. Notes on this clonotype: Antigen: not known. A clone one base away is much larger, so this may be a read error.

The chain links TRBV5-1 to TRBJ2-1; tentatively, D is TRBD2 (7 bases). Here the sequenced sample was PBMCs, taken on the day of the first yellow fever vaccination. This clonotype originated in a man aged 18 to 29 who received the YFV17D yellow fever vaccine. CDR3 protein: CASSFVQGRVLTGYNEKFF. The CDR3, as DNA: TGCGCCAGCAGCTTCGTCCAGGGGAGGGTCCTCACCGGCTACAATGAGAAGTTCTTC.